A single sample gave rise to the 29 T cell receptor beta chains below, sequenced in a study of molecular identifiers for immune sequencing clone quantification. TCRdb fed the PCR reads into MiXCR, producing one record per CDR3 protein. The sample lists over 50,000 distinct CDR3 sequences, roughly 36% occurring once. The material sequenced was naive CD8+ T cells from blood, with Jurkat cell RNA spiked in. As for subset: FACS-sorted CD8+CD4-CCR7+CD45RA+ naive T cells. The receptors originated from a human donor in good health. Some libraries in this study had Jurkat cell RNA spiked in.

This clonotype was counted only a few times. This chain connects TRBV27 to TRBJ2-1; no definite D call. This CDR3 is 13 amino acids long. V was cut by 0 bases and J by 9 bases, with 9 bases left in between. Germline V gives CDR1 MNHEY, CDR2 SMNVEV (reference sequence). The DNA for the CDR3 is TGTGCCAGCAGTTTATCGAGTTGGGCTGAGCAGTTCTTC. Translating gives CASSLSSWAEQFF.

As regards this clonotype: This may stem from a read error, because a much larger clone lies one nucleotide away. The chain links TRBV28 to TRBJ1-5; D is perhaps TRBD1 (5 bases). V was clipped by 4 bases and J by 2 bases, with 12 bases between them. Germline V gene sequence: CDR1 MDHEN, CDR2 SYDVKM. This CDR3 spans 15 amino acids. CDR3: CASSSGGSGNQPQHF. DNA of the CDR3: TGTGCCAGCAGTTCGGGGGGGAGTGGCAATCAGCCCCAGCATTTT. Supplemented by reference TRBV28 and TRBJ1-5, the full variable domain reads DVKVTQSSRYLVKRTGEKVFLECVQDMDHENMFWYRQDPGLGLRLIYFSYDVKMKEKGDIPEGYSVSREKKERFSLILESASTNQTSMYLCASSSGGSGNQPQHFGDGTRLSIL.

This clonotype occurred a few times. J is TRBJ2-2 and V is TRBV27, with D unresolved. CDR1 MNHEY and CDR2 SMNVEV come from the germline V gene (reference sequence). There are 13 residues in the CDR3. V shed 8 bases and J shed 1 base, with 8 bases lying between them. The CDR3 protein is CASGRGNTGELFF. The CDR3 coding sequence is TGTGCCAGCGGTAGAGGGAACACCGGGGAGCTGTTTTTT.

Concerning this clonotype: It may be a read error: a sequence one base away is much more abundant. V and J are TRBV25-1 and TRBJ2-5; TRBD1 matches at 9 bases. The CDR3 consists of 15 residues. V shed 5 bases and J 9 bases; nucleotides not matched to a gene: 13. Germline assignment: CDR1 MGHDK and CDR2 SYGVNS. CDR3 in DNA: TGTGCCAGCAGTCCCCGGGACAGGGTCGCGGAGGCCCAGTACTTC. Amino acids: CASSPRDRVAEAQYF. The variable domain in full, completed from reference TRBV25-1 and TRBJ2-5, reads EADIYQTPRYLVIGTGKKITLECSQTMGHDKMYWYQQDPGMELHLIHYSYGVNSTEKGDLSSESTVSRIRTEHFPLTLESARPSHTSQYLCASSPRDRVAEAQYFGPGTRLLVL.

The table lists this clonotype with a few counts. Since a much larger clone is just one base distant, this may be a read error. This sequence joins TRBV11-2 and TRBJ2-5; the match to TRBD1 covers 7 bases. Looked up from germline, CDR1 is SGHAT and CDR2 is FQNNGV. The CDR3 runs 15 residues. This CDR3 is CASSRIPGQKEPQYF. The CDR3 nucleotides are TGTGCCAGCAGCCGAATTCCGGGACAGAAAGAGCCCCAGTACTTC.

This chain uses TRBV29-1 with TRBJ2-1; 11 nucleotides agree with TRBD2. Trimming took 5 bases from V and 5 from J; bases not matched to a gene: 20. Germline CDR1 and CDR2: SQVTM and ANQGSEA. The CDR3 is made up of 19 amino acids. The CDR3 DNA follows: TGCAGCGTTCCCGTCCAGGGGGCAATTACTAGCGGGAGTGACAATGAGCAGTTCTTC. Translated, it gives CSVPVQGAITSGSDNEQFF.

CDR3 bases: TGCAGTGCTAGTTACCCAGCAGCTAATGAAGAACAGTTTTTT. The encoded protein is CSASYPAANEEQFF. This chain connects TRBV20-1 to TRBJ1-4; the D is unclear. Trimming stripped 3 bases from V and 16 bases from J, with 24 bases between. The CDR3 length is 14 residues. In germline, CDR1 is DFQATT, CDR2 SNEGSKA (reference sequence).

The chain has TRBV4-2 and TRBJ1-4; the D gene is possibly TRBD1 (6 bases). Per germline, CDR1 LGHNA and CDR2 YNFKEQ. This CDR3 spans 16 amino acids. The V end was cut by 1 base, the J end by 4 bases, with 13 bases between. The CDR3 loop is CASSQGGGQINEKLFF. In nucleotides, the CDR3 is TGTGCCAGCAGCCAAGGGGGAGGACAGATTAATGAAAAACTGTTTTTT.

This clonotype was counted between two and nine times. The chain has TRBV11-2 and TRBJ2-1; TRBD2 matches at 7 bases. The junction had 8 bases not matched to a gene; V was cut back by 1 base and J by 8 bases. Germline lookup yields CDR1 SGHAT and CDR2 FQNNGV. CDR3 length: 15 amino acids. CDR3 protein: CASSLGGGSAYEQFF. CDR3 DNA: TGTGCCAGCAGCTTAGGTGGCGGGAGCGCTTATGAGCAGTTCTTC.

Comment on this clonotype: Compared with germline, one end of the junction differs, possibly owing to a read error. The genes are TRBV5-6 and TRBJ1-4; D is uncertain. CDR1 is SGHDT, CDR2 YYEEEE, per germline. The CDR3 length is 13 residues. CDR3 loop: CASSFGSEGILYF. DNA for the CDR3: TGTGCCAGCAGCTTCGGTTCCGAAGGAATACTGTATTTT.

About this clonotype itself: A much larger clone lies a single base off, so this may be a read error. As DNA, the CDR3 is TGTGCCAGCAGCCTAAACCGGGGGCCGCCTTGGGAAGAACTGTTTTTT. Amino acid sequence: CASSLNRGPPWEELFF. This sequence joins TRBV9 and TRBJ1-4; TRBD1 is a possible D gene (6 bases). The CDR3 length is 16 residues. The ends were cut back, 4 bases at V and 12 bases at J, with 25 bases in the middle. Germline V gene lookup returns CDR1 SGDLS and CDR2 YYNGEE.

As regards this clonotype: With a much larger clone just one base away, this may be a read error. The V and J genes are TRBV6-6 and TRBJ1-1; 7 bases map to TRBD1. J was trimmed by 4 bases and V by 2 bases; bases with no gene match: 7. This CDR3 contains 15 residues. Germline assignment: CDR1 MNHNY and CDR2 SVGAGI (reference sequence). CDR3 sequence (DNA): TGTGCCAGCAGTTACCCAGGGGGAATGATCACTGAAGCTTTCTTT. It specifies CASSYPGGMITEAFF.

In its sample, this clonotype was seen a few times. The CDR3 DNA is TGTGCCAGCAGGGGACAGGGGGAGGAAGCCAAAAACATTCAGTACTTC. It specifies CASRGQGEEAKNIQYF. This chain links TRBV3-1 with TRBJ2-4; 11 bases line up with TRBD1. CDR1 and CDR2 (germline): LGHDT, YNNKEL (reference sequence). Germline trimming cut 6 bases from V and 0 bases from J; bases unmatched to any gene: 4. This CDR3 has 16 amino acids.

The V call is TRBV29-1, the J call TRBJ1-2, with D possibly matching TRBD1 (5 bases). The CDR3 consists of 13 residues. The germline CDR1 and CDR2 sequences are SQVTM and ANQGSEA. Trimming pared 5 bases from V and 4 bases from J, leaving 14 bases between. The CDR3 protein is CSVLVDSLYGYTF. In nucleotides, the CDR3 is TGCAGCGTTCTGGTAGACAGCCTCTATGGCTACACCTTC.

This sequence joins TRBV6-1 and TRBJ2-2; TRBD1 agrees at 7 bases. The V and J ends lost 3 bases and 7 bases, in that order; junction bases with no gene match: 5. Germline V gene data show CDR1 as MNHNS and CDR2 as SASEGT. The CDR3 length is 14 residues. The CDR3 DNA reads as TGTGCCAGCAGTGATAGGGGGCGCATCGGGGAGCTGTTTTTT. This encodes CASSDRGRIGELFF.

This clonotype was picked up many times. The rearrangement joins TRBV7-9 to TRBJ2-2; perhaps D is TRBD1 or TRBD2 (6 bases each). Between the trimmed V and J ends, which lost 5 bases and 0 bases, there was a span of 22 bases. The germline CDR1 and CDR2 sequences are SEHNR and FQNEAQ (reference sequence). CDR3 size: 19 residues. The CDR3 protein is CASSHPSGASNANTGELFF. The CDR3 coding sequence is TGTGCCAGCAGCCACCCATCGGGGGCTAGTAACGCGAACACCGGGGAGCTGTTTTTT.

The J gene is TRBJ1-1, the V gene TRBV7-2; no firm D call. CDR3 length: 14 amino acids. The germline V gene encodes CDR1 SGHTA and CDR2 FQGNSA. V was trimmed by 1 base and J by 5 bases, leaving 11 bases between them. The CDR3 region is CASSLGYRVTEAFF. CDR3 in DNA: TGTGCCAGCAGCTTAGGTTATAGGGTAACTGAAGCTTTCTTT.

This clonotype was seen a handful of times. CDR3 protein: CASSQSSLPNQPQHF. CDR3 in DNA: TGTGCCAGCAGCCAAAGCAGCCTCCCAAATCAGCCCCAGCATTTT. The chain has TRBV27 and TRBJ1-5; D ambiguous. CDR1 is MNHEY, CDR2 SMNVEV, per germline (reference sequence). This CDR3 is built from 15 residues. V lost 6 bases, J lost 4 bases, and 16 bases lay in between.

Only a few counts were recorded for this clonotype. Germline and junction disagree at one end, which may indicate a read error. This chain links TRBV20-1 with TRBJ2-7; no clear D. The CDR3 contains 11 residues. CDR1 DFQATT and CDR2 SNEGSKA come from the germline V gene (reference sequence). In nucleotides, the CDR3 is TGCAGTGCTAGAGAGGATTTCCGTCCGCACTTC. Translation: CSAREDFRPHF.

This chain connects TRBV20-1 to TRBJ2-3; D may correspond to TRBD1 or TRBD2 (5 bases each). This CDR3 region has 13 residues. Germline V gene data show CDR1 as DFQATT and CDR2 as SNEGSKA (reference sequence). The CDR3 DNA follows: TGCAGCGGGGACCAAGGTGCTACAGATACGCAGTATTTT. Translated: CSGDQGATDTQYF.

With respect to this clonotype: With a much larger clone just one base away, this may be a read error. Because it lacks the conserved phenylalanine or tryptophan at the end, this CDR3 is likely a read error. CDR3: CASSLLAETTYEQYL. The DNA for the CDR3 is TGTGCCAGCAGCTTACTAGCGGAAACTACCTACGAGCAGTACCTC. J is TRBJ2-7 and V is TRBV5-3; 8 bases line up with TRBD2. TRBV5-3 is an ORF, and what it does is uncertain. CDR3 size: 15 residues.

This clonotype appeared a few times. The rearrangement links TRBV27 to TRBJ1-1; 7 positions agree with TRBD1. The CDR3 sequence is 21 residues long. V dropped 2 bases and J dropped 2; count of bases not matched to a gene: 23. CDR1 is MNHEY, CDR2 SMNVEV, per germline (reference sequence). The CDR3 bases are TGTGCCAGCAGTTTAAACCCACAACTGACAGGGAGGGCCTCGGTAAACACTGAAGCTTTCTTT. It encodes CASSLNPQLTGRASVNTEAFF.

This chain uses TRBV19 with TRBJ2-7; D is unclear. The CDR3 is 12 amino acids. Germline CDR1 and CDR2: LNHDA and SQIVND (reference sequence). V was cut by 4 bases and J by 5 bases, with 9 bases left in between. CDR3: CASSTLSHEQYF. In DNA, the CDR3 is TGTGCCAGTAGTACCCTGAGTCACGAGCAGTACTTC.

Points on this clonotype: A read error is possible here, since a much larger clone lies one base away. The chain carries TRBV28 and TRBJ1-1; TRBD1 is a possible D gene (5 bases). This CDR3 spans 13 amino acids. CDR1 and CDR2 from the germline V gene are MDHEN and SYDVKM. The V gene lost 6 bases and the J gene lost 3 bases, with 11 bases spanning the gap. CDR3 sequence reads: CASRLAGYTEAFF. For the CDR3, the DNA is TGTGCCAGCAGATTGGCAGGGTACACTGAAGCTTTCTTT.

About this clonotype: The conserved final phenylalanine or tryptophan is absent from the CDR3, which likely points to a read error. This rearrangement joins TRBV29-1 to TRBJ1-2; D remains ambiguous. CDR3 length equals 13 residues. Germline CDR1 and CDR2: SQVTM and ANQGSEA. CDR3 in amino acids: CGVEDTVNYGYTS. CDR3 nucleotide sequence: TGCGGCGTTGAAGACACAGTAAACTATGGCTACACCTCC.

In its sample, this clonotype was seen a few times. The chain joins TRBV29-1 to TRBJ2-7; 14 bases align to TRBD2. V shed 6 bases, J shed 6 bases, and the junction held 4 bases outside the gene matches. Germline CDR1 reads SQVTM; CDR2 reads ANQGSEA. The length of the CDR3 is 13 residues. This chain's CDR3 is CSVQGLAGVEQYF. DNA for the CDR3: TGCAGCGTACAGGGACTAGCGGGAGTCGAGCAGTACTTC.

CDR3 in DNA: TGTGCCAGCAGCTTGGGACAGGGGTGGGGGCAGTACTTC. Translating it yields CASSLGQGWGQYF. The chain has TRBV7-8 and TRBJ2-7; 10 bases match TRBD1. The CDR3 length is 13 residues. Germline trimming cut 3 bases from V and 9 bases from J; bases unmatched to any gene: 5. Germline CDR1 is SGHVS and CDR2 is FQNEAQ.

This clonotype was seen at least ten times. The rearrangement joins TRBV12-3 or TRBV12-4 to TRBJ2-2; D remains ambiguous. This CDR3 comprises 12 residues. V was shortened by 8 bases and J by 3 bases, with 7 bases between the two germline ends. The CDR3 DNA is TGTGCCAGCCGCCCAGACACCGGGGAGCTGTTTTTT. Translating it yields CASRPDTGELFF.

This chain uses TRBV7-9 with TRBJ1-4; no clear D. Germline V CDR1 and CDR2: SEHNR, FQNEAQ (reference sequence). The CDR3 extends over 14 amino acids. V dropped 2 bases and J dropped 6 bases, with 10 bases sitting between them. CDR3 amino acids: CASSLLWADEKLFF. The DNA of the CDR3 is TGTGCCAGCAGCTTATTATGGGCTGATGAAAAACTGTTTTTT.